The entry below describes one T cell receptor (beta chain). This entry belongs to a study of control samples from healthy donors and cancer patients. Trimming shortened V by 2 bases and J by 0 bases, and 4 bases separated the two germline ends. The CDR3 contains 13 residues. Germline V CDR1 and CDR2: LGHDT, YNNKEL (reference sequence). The assay was immunoSEQ multiplex PCR, and TCRdb's table has in-frame clones only and misses some. Among over 30,000 clones listed, 86% were seen once. The sample comprised PBMCs. The chain couples TRBV3-1 (or the pseudogene TRBV3-2) to TRBJ1-1; D is undetermined. The TCR originated in a woman between 40 and 50 years old with lung cancer. CDR3 bases: TGTGCCAGCAGCCAAAAGGTGAACACTGAAGCTTTCTTT. It encodes CASSQKVNTEAFF.